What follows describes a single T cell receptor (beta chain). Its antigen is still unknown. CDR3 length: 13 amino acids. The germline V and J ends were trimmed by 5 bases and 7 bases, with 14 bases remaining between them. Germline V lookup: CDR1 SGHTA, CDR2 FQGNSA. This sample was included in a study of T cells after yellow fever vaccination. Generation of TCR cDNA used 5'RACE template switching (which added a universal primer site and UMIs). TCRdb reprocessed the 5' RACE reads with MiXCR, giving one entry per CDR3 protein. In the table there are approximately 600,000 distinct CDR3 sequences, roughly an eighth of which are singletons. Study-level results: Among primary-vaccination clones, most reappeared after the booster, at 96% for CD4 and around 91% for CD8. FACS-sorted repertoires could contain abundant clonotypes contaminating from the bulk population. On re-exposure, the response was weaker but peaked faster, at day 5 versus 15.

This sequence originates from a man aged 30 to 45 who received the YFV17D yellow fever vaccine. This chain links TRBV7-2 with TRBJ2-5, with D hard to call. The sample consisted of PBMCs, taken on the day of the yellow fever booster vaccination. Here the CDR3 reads CASSDKPVGTQYF. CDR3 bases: TGTGCCAGCAGCGACAAGCCGGTTGGGACCCAGTACTTC.